What follows describes a single T cell receptor (beta chain). The data derive from a study of blood T cell repertoires in COVID-19. Across the study: Whether acute or convalescent, the COVID-19 samples came from the United States, Italy and Spain. T cells, B-cell-depleted T cells, or PBMCs provided the cDNA or gDNA that served as material.

Original data processing: Quantification of nucleated cells was approximated via reference gene primer amplification. Clones were sequenced by immunoSEQ multiplex PCR, and TCRdb holds only the in-frame ones, with some missing. That table is the source of V, J and clone size, and D and trimming were worked out from the DNA. The sample includes around 150,000 clones, about 79% of them seen just once. V was clipped by 5 bases and J by 2 bases; unmatched bases: 5. The V gene's germline CDR1 is SGHAT and CDR2 FQNNGV. The CDR3 has 15 amino acids. The TCR sequence derives from a woman aged 80 or over with active or convalescent COVID-19. The sample comprised peripheral blood. The rearrangement links TRBV11-2 to TRBJ1-5, with 8 bases aligning to TRBD1. The CDR3 region is CASSPDRGGNQPQHF. The CDR3 region has the DNA TGTGCCAGCAGCCCAGACAGGGGTGGCAATCAGCCCCAGCATTTT.